One and the same sample provided the 17 T cell receptor beta chains below, sequenced in a study of CD8 T cells in ankylosing spondylitis. TCRdb analysed the 5' RACE reads with MiXCR anew, one entry per CDR3 protein. The table has some 130,000 distinct CDR3 sequences, about 6.7% seen once. Material: blood, either unsorted or a sorted T cell fraction (not recorded which). The receptor source for this set is a female donor with ankylosing spondylitis or in good health (not recorded which).

At least ten counts were recorded for this clonotype. The gene calls are TRBV3-1 and TRBJ1-2, with D unresolved. The V end was cut by 5 bases, the J end by 3 bases, with 7 bases between. Germline V lookup: CDR1 LGHDT, CDR2 YNNKEL (reference sequence). The CDR3 is 12 amino acids. The CDR3 nucleotides read TGTGCCAGCAGCATTTTGGACTATGGCTACACCTTC. It yields the protein CASSILDYGYTF.

This clonotype was seen at least ten times. The chain couples TRBV3-1 to TRBJ1-1; no clear D. Trimming removed 6 bases from V and 1 base from J, with 9 bases in between. CDR1 is LGHDT, CDR2 YNNKEL, per germline (reference sequence). There are 13 residues in the CDR3. The CDR3 spells CASSNGPNTEAFF. The CDR3 region has the DNA TGTGCCAGCAGTAATGGGCCGAACACTGAAGCTTTCTTT.

As for this clonotype: One end of the junction fails to match germline, which may point to a read error. The V and J genes are TRBV9 and TRBJ2-3; 9 bases agree with TRBD1. This CDR3 contains 15 residues. The germline V gene encodes CDR1 SGDLS and CDR2 YYNGEE. CDR3 protein: CASSPRQGGPDTQYF. The CDR3 DNA follows: TGTGCCAGCAGCCCAAGACAGGGGGGTCCGGATACGCAATATTTT. Full variable domain (rest looked up from reference TRBV9 and TRBJ2-3): DSGVTQTPKHLITATGQRVTLRCSPRSGDLSVYWYQQSLDQGLQFLIQYYNGEERAKGNILERFSAQQFPDLHSELNLSSLELGDSALYFCASSPRQGGPDTQYFGPGTRLTVL.

This clonotype was observed a handful of times. V usage is TRBV6-5 and J usage is TRBJ1-2, with D uncertain. Trimming shortened V by 0 bases and J by 7 bases, and 15 bases separated the two germline ends. This CDR3 is built from 15 residues. Germline CDR1 is MNHEY and CDR2 is SVGAGI. The CDR3 here is CASSYSISLTFGYTF. CDR3 DNA: TGTGCCAGCAGTTACTCGATTTCCCTCACGTTTGGCTACACCTTC.

This clonotype has ten or more counts. The chain couples TRBV7-2 to TRBJ1-2, with TRBD1 matching over 7 bases. Per the germline V gene, CDR1 is SGHTA and CDR2 is FQGNSA. The CDR3 is made up of 14 amino acids. V lost 1 base to trimming and J lost 8 bases; unmatched junction nucleotides: 7. CDR3 DNA: TGTGCCAGCAGCTTAGAGGGGACAGTAGGGGGCTACACCTTC. Translated, it gives CASSLEGTVGGYTF.

This clonotype was recorded a few times. The chain joins TRBV5-1 to TRBJ2-5; no reliable D call. Germline CDR1 SGHRS, CDR2 YFSETQ. The CDR3 has 15 amino acids. Trimming left V 5 bases short and J 6 bases short, with 20 bases between. CDR3 sequence reads: CASSGDPGVSKTQYF. In nucleotides, the CDR3 is TGCGCCAGCAGTGGAGACCCTGGTGTGTCCAAGACCCAGTACTTC.

This clonotype was counted at least ten times. The chain recombines TRBV9 with TRBJ1-1; 8 nucleotides agree with TRBD1. CDR3 length equals 17 residues. J gave up 0 bases and V 0 bases, and 7 bases lay outside the gene matches. CDR1 and CDR2 (germline): SGDLS, YYNGEE. The CDR3 DNA reads as TGTGCCAGCAGCGTAGGGGCAGGGGGCTTCGTGAACACTGAAGCTTTCTTT. Protein sequence: CASSVGAGGFVNTEAFF. Filled out from reference TRBV9 and TRBJ1-1, the complete variable domain reads DSGVTQTPKHLITATGQRVTLRCSPRSGDLSVYWYQQSLDQGLQFLIQYYNGEERAKGNILERFSAQQFPDLHSELNLSSLELGDSALYFCASSVGAGGFVNTEAFFGQGTRLTVV.

This clonotype was recorded many times. The CDR3 DNA sequence: TGTGCCTCTGGGACGGGACTAGGAAACACCGGGGAGCTGTTTTTT. Translated, it gives CASGTGLGNTGELFF. The gene calls are TRBV6-1 and TRBJ2-2; 8 bases map to TRBD2. The CDR3 length is 15 residues. Germline CDR1 is MNHNS and CDR2 is SASEGT. V trimming: 11 bases; J trimming: 2 bases; junction bases outside the gene matches: 10.

This clonotype was counted at least ten times. V is TRBV20-1 and J is TRBJ2-1; either TRBD1 or TRBD2 may fit D (5 bases each). Germline V CDR1 and CDR2: DFQATT, SNEGSKA (reference sequence). CDR3 length: 14 amino acids. V lost 3 bases and J lost 4, with 13 bases in between. Here the CDR3 DNA reads TGCAGTGCTAGTAGCCCGGGGCAGTACAATGAGCAGTTCTTC. Translating gives CSASSPGQYNEQFF.

The rearrangement joins TRBV20-1 to TRBJ1-6; a weak D match, TRBD1 (5 bases). V was trimmed by 5 bases and J by 2 bases, leaving 10 bases between them. Germline V gene lookup returns CDR1 DFQATT and CDR2 SNEGSKA (reference sequence). The CDR3 is made up of 14 amino acids. The CDR3 is CSADRGAYNSPLHF. The CDR3 DNA reads as TGCAGTGCTGACCGGGGCGCCTATAATTCACCCCTCCACTTT.

This clonotype has at least ten counts. The chain uses TRBV11-2 and TRBJ2-3; D ambiguous. Deletions cut 5 bases from V and 4 bases from J, with 16 bases between. This CDR3 is built from 15 residues. Germline CDR1 SGHAT, CDR2 FQNNGV. CDR3 sequence reads: CASSPSPRSADTQYF. CDR3 sequence (DNA): TGTGCCAGCAGCCCATCCCCCCGCTCGGCAGATACGCAGTATTTT.

This clonotype was detected ten times or more. The J gene is TRBJ2-7, the V gene TRBV28; possibly TRBD1 or TRBD2 for D (7 bases each). The length of the CDR3 is 14 residues. Trimming took 6 bases from V and 2 from J, leaving 14 bases between them. Per the germline V gene, CDR1 is MDHEN and CDR2 is SYDVKM. The CDR3 loop reads CASRWGGTAYEQYF. The DNA for the CDR3 is TGTGCCAGCAGATGGGGGGGGACAGCCTACGAGCAGTACTTC.

This clonotype was counted at least ten times. DNA of the CDR3: TGCGCCAGCAGCCCGGGGGCGGTTTCTGGAAACACCATATATTTT. Residues: CASSPGAVSGNTIYF. The chain joins TRBV5-1 to TRBJ1-3; D may be TRBD1 (6 bases). Looked up from germline, CDR1 is SGHRS and CDR2 is YFSETQ. The CDR3 spans 15 residues. The ends were cut back, 4 bases at V and 1 base at J, with 12 bases in the middle.

This clonotype was found many times. The chain combines TRBV7-2 with TRBJ1-2, with 7 bases matching TRBD1. Per germline, CDR1 SGHTA and CDR2 FQGNSA. The trim removed 3 bases at V and 6 bases at J, leaving 13 bases unmatched. The CDR3 runs to 16 residues. The CDR3 here is CASSFQVDRANNGYTF. As DNA, the CDR3 is TGTGCCAGCAGCTTCCAAGTTGACAGGGCCAATAATGGCTACACCTTC.

There are many counts of this clonotype. The chain links TRBV6-5 to TRBJ2-3; 7 nucleotides match TRBD1. CDR1 and CDR2 from the germline V gene are MNHEY and SVGAGI. J lost 4 bases, V lost 2 bases, and 3 bases had no gene match. CDR3 length: 14 amino acids. CDR3 bases: TGTGCCAGCAGTTACGAGGGGGCCCCAGATACGCAGTATTTT. It codes for CASSYEGAPDTQYF.

This clonotype occurred once. The gene calls are TRBV16 and TRBJ1-6; 8 nucleotides match TRBD1. This CDR3 contains 14 residues. V gave up 5 bases and J gave up 9 bases; unmatched junction bases: 6. The germline V gene has CDR1 KGHSY and CDR2 FQNENV. CDR3 sequence (DNA): TGTGCCAGCAGCTTATCAGGGGGCGGTTCACCCCTCCACTTT. It is translated as CASSLSGGGSPLHF.

In its sample, this clonotype was seen many times. The chain recombines TRBV4-1 with TRBJ2-1; D possibly corresponds to TRBD2 (6 bases). Germline CDR1 reads MGHRA; CDR2 reads YSYEKL. V lost 1 base to trimming and J lost 5 bases, with 12 bases between them. CDR3 length equals 15 residues. The chain's CDR3 is CASSQVGGFDNEQFF. Written as DNA, the CDR3 is TGCGCCAGCAGCCAAGTGGGGGGATTCGACAATGAGCAGTTCTTC.